This T cell receptor (beta chain) was identified during a study of blood T cell repertoires in COVID-19. Only a few counts were recorded for this clone. Measured with immunoSEQ multiplex PCR; TCRdb has only the in-frame clones, and not every one. The repertoire holds hundreds of thousands of clones, with 88% as singletons. Trimming stripped 1 base from V and 8 bases from J, with 5 bases between. The CDR3 covers 12 residues. Germline lookup yields CDR1 MNHNS and CDR2 SASEGT. The chain carries TRBV6-1 and TRBJ2-2, with unresolved D. Sequenced: peripheral blood. The TCR comes from a woman in her thirties with COVID-19, enrolled during active disease. CDR3 nucleotides: TGTGCCAGCAGTGAAGTCGGGGGGGAGCTGTTTTTT. The encoded protein is CASSEVGGELFF.